This is a list of T cell receptor beta chains from one sample in a study of PD-L1 blockade in urothelial cancer. Here immunoSEQ multiplex PCR was the method, and the copy in TCRdb shows in-frame clones only, minus some. The sample includes 95,000 to 150,000 clones, more than 75% seen only once; the top ten take roughly 2.4%. The sample was PBMCs, taken around atezolizumab (anti-PD-L1) treatment. The receptors originated from a man over 45 with urothelial cancer. Both conserved end residues are part of each CDR3. The D gene is left open where the match is weak. Clone size is not always given. Where it is, it says once, few, many or a class for expanded clones.

j_call: TRBJ2-7; d_call: TRBD2; clone_size: few; v_call: TRBV5-4; cdr3_aa: CASSSGTRMVEQYF; cdr3_nt: TGTGCCAGCAGCTCCGGGACTAGAATGGTCGAGCAGTACTTC
j_call: TRBJ2-5; d_call: TRBD2; clone_size: NA; v_call: TRBV5-1; cdr3_aa: CASSGVAGGTQETQYF; cdr3_nt: TGCGCCAGCAGCGGGGTAGCGGGAGGGACCCAAGAGACCCAGTACTTC
j_call: TRBJ1-2; d_call: TRBD1; clone_size: once; v_call: TRBV30; cdr3_aa: CAWSVLQGRTRGGYTF; cdr3_nt: TGTGCCTGGAGTGTTCTACAGGGGAGAACCCGCGGCGGCTACACCTTC
j_call: TRBJ1-2; d_call: TRBD1; clone_size: NA; v_call: TRBV10-3; cdr3_aa: CAISDSQGGYGYTF; cdr3_nt: TGTGCCATCAGTGACTCACAGGGGGGCTATGGCTACACCTTC
j_call: TRBJ2-1; d_call: NA; clone_size: NA; v_call: TRBV4-1; cdr3_aa: CTSSQVGGREQFF; cdr3_nt: TGCACCAGCAGCCAAGTTGGGGGGAGAGAGCAGTTCTTC
j_call: TRBJ2-1; d_call: TRBD2; clone_size: NA; v_call: TRBV27; cdr3_aa: CASGRLAVNEQFF; cdr3_nt: TGTGCCAGCGGCCGACTAGCGGTCAATGAGCAGTTCTTC
j_call: TRBJ2-2; d_call: NA; clone_size: NA; v_call: TRBV7-9; cdr3_aa: CASSLAGGAGELFF; cdr3_nt: TGTGCCAGCAGCTTAGCAGGAGGCGCCGGGGAGCTGTTTTTT
j_call: TRBJ2-3; d_call: TRBD2; clone_size: NA; v_call: TRBV5-4; cdr3_aa: CASSLRLAGPTDTQYF; cdr3_nt: TGTGCCAGCAGCTTGCGACTAGCGGGCCCCACAGATACGCAGTATTTT
j_call: TRBJ2-7; d_call: TRBD2; clone_size: NA; v_call: TRBV5-4; cdr3_aa: CASSTSSGRAYEQYF; cdr3_nt: TGTGCCAGCAGCACTTCTAGCGGGAGGGCATACGAGCAGTACTTC
j_call: TRBJ2-7; d_call: NA; clone_size: NA; v_call: TRBV7-9; cdr3_aa: CASSLPKGLGYEQYF; cdr3_nt: TGTGCCAGCAGCTTACCCAAGGGACTCGGCTACGAGCAGTACTTC
j_call: TRBJ1-4; d_call: TRBD1; clone_size: NA; v_call: TRBV6-5; cdr3_aa: CASTRGLGEKLFF; cdr3_nt: TGTGCCAGCACGAGGGGGCTAGGAGAAAAACTGTTTTTT
j_call: TRBJ2-2; d_call: NA; clone_size: NA; v_call: TRBV11-3; cdr3_aa: CASSSQATGELFF; cdr3_nt: TGTGCCAGCAGCTCACAGGCCACCGGGGAGCTGTTTTTT
j_call: TRBJ2-2; d_call: NA; clone_size: NA; v_call: TRBV9; cdr3_aa: CASRTDTGELFF; cdr3_nt: TGTGCCAGCAGAACAGACACCGGGGAGCTGTTTTTT
j_call: TRBJ1-3; d_call: NA; clone_size: NA; v_call: TRBV5-1; cdr3_aa: CASSLDPGGAGNTIYF; cdr3_nt: TGCGCCAGCAGCTTGGATCCGGGCGGGGCTGGAAACACCATATATTTT
j_call: TRBJ2-7; d_call: NA; clone_size: NA; v_call: TRBV19; cdr3_aa: CASSIGDYPYEQYF; cdr3_nt: TGTGCCAGTAGTATTGGAGACTATCCATACGAGCAGTACTTC
j_call: TRBJ2-5; d_call: NA; clone_size: many; v_call: TRBV7-2; cdr3_aa: CASRRYGSLETQYF; cdr3_nt: TGTGCCAGCAGGCGTTATGGTAGCCTAGAGACCCAGTACTTC
j_call: TRBJ2-1; d_call: TRBD2; clone_size: NA; v_call: TRBV4-2; cdr3_aa: CASSPGLAGYNEQFF; cdr3_nt: TGTGCCAGCAGCCCGGGACTAGCGGGATACAATGAGCAGTTCTTC
j_call: TRBJ1-2; d_call: TRBD1; clone_size: NA; v_call: TRBV6-6; cdr3_aa: CASSSQGVYGYTF; cdr3_nt: TGTGCCAGCAGCTCCCAGGGGGTCTATGGCTACACCTTC
j_call: TRBJ2-3; d_call: TRBD2; clone_size: NA; v_call: TRBV4-1; cdr3_aa: CASSRAGGGTDTQYF; cdr3_nt: TGCGCCAGCAGCCGTGCGGGGGGAGGCACAGATACGCAGTATTTT
j_call: TRBJ1-1; d_call: NA; clone_size: NA; v_call: TRBV6-5; cdr3_aa: CASSVPGTYEAFF; cdr3_nt: TGTGCCAGCAGTGTTCCGGGAACTTATGAAGCTTTCTTT
j_call: TRBJ2-3; d_call: TRBD1; clone_size: once; v_call: TRBV7-8; cdr3_aa: CASVTGTGNTQYF; cdr3_nt: TGTGCCAGCGTAACAGGGACAGGGAATACGCAGTATTTT
j_call: TRBJ2-3; d_call: TRBD2; clone_size: NA; v_call: TRBV18; cdr3_aa: CASSPISAGAGDTQYF; cdr3_nt: TGTGCCAGCTCACCGATATCCGCGGGAGCCGGAGATACGCAGTATTTT
j_call: TRBJ2-5; d_call: TRBD1; clone_size: NA; v_call: TRBV11-3; cdr3_aa: CASSIGQGLETQYF; cdr3_nt: TGTGCCAGCAGCATCGGACAGGGATTGGAGACCCAGTACTTC
j_call: TRBJ1-5; d_call: TRBD1; clone_size: NA; v_call: TRBV2; cdr3_aa: CASTDRGNQPQHF; cdr3_nt: TGTGCCAGCACGGACAGGGGCAATCAGCCCCAGCATTTT
j_call: TRBJ2-1; d_call: TRBD2; clone_size: NA; v_call: TRBV7-9; cdr3_aa: CASSLDSGSTHEQFF; cdr3_nt: TGTGCCAGCAGCTTGGATAGCGGGAGTACGCATGAGCAGTTCTTC
j_call: TRBJ2-1; d_call: TRBD2; clone_size: NA; v_call: TRBV18; cdr3_aa: CASHSGLLNNEQFF; cdr3_nt: TGTGCCAGCCATTCGGGACTATTAAACAATGAGCAGTTCTTC
j_call: TRBJ2-5; d_call: NA; clone_size: NA; v_call: TRBV7-2; cdr3_aa: CASSSLLGGRAQETQYF; cdr3_nt: TGTGCCAGCAGCTCCTTATTAGGGGGGAGGGCCCAAGAGACCCAGTACTTC
j_call: TRBJ1-2; d_call: TRBD1; clone_size: NA; v_call: TRBV2; cdr3_aa: CASSRDRGSSGYTF; cdr3_nt: TGTGCCAGCAGCCGGGACAGGGGAAGCTCTGGCTACACCTTC
j_call: TRBJ2-5; d_call: TRBD1; clone_size: NA; v_call: TRBV28; cdr3_aa: CASSNGQGRETQYF; cdr3_nt: TGTGCCAGCAGCAATGGACAGGGGAGAGAGACCCAGTACTTC